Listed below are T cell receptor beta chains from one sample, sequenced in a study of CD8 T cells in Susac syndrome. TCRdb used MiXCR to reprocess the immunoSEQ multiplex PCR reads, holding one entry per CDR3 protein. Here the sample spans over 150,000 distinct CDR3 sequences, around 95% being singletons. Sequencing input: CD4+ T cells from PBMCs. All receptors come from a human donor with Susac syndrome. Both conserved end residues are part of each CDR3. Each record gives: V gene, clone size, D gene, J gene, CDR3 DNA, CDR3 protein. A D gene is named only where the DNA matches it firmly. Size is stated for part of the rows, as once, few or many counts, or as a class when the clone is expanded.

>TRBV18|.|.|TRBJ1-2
TGTGCCAGCTCACCAATGGACCTTTCGGGAAGCACCTTC
CASSPMDLSGSTF
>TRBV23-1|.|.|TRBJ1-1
TGCGCCAAGCAGTCGTTTTACACCGGGAACACTGAAGCTTTCTTT
CAKQSFYTGNTEAFF
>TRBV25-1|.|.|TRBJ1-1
TGTGCCAGCAGTCCTAGGGGTGTCACTGAAGCTTTCTTT
CASSPRGVTEAFF
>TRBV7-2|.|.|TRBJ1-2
TGTGCCAGCAGCCGGATCGACAGCCCCTATGGCTACACCTTC
CASSRIDSPYGYTF
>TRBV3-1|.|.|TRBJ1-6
TGTGCCAGCAGCCAGGGCAGAACCCCCCTCCACTTT
CASSQGRTPLHF
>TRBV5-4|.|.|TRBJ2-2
TGTGCCAGCAGCCAGGGGGGCCGGAACACCGGGGAGCTGTTTTTT
CASSQGGRNTGELFF
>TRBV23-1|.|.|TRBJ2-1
TGCGCCAGCAGTGAGCAGTTCTTC
CASSEQFF
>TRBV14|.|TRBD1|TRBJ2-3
TGTGCCAGCAGCCAACCGAACAGGGGGACGCAGTATTTT
CASSQPNRGTQYF
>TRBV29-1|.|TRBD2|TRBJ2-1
TGCAGCGTTGAAAAAGGGGGGCTAGCGGGAGGCCTGGGTCGGAATGAGCAGTTCTTC
CSVEKGGLAGGLGRNEQFF
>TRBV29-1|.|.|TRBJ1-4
TGCAGCGTTTATCGCGGGACCGGGGATGAAAAACTGTTTTTT
CSVYRGTGDEKLFF
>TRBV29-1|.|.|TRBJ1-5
TGCAGCGTTGGGGTGGAGCCAAATCAGCCCCAGCATTTT
CSVGVEPNQPQHF
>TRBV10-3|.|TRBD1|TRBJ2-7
TGTGCCATATCCCCGGGACAGGGAACCTACGAGCAGTACTTC
CAISPGQGTYEQYF
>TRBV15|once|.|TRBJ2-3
TGTGCCACCAGCAGAGATGGGCGTACGGGGGATACGCAGTATTTT
CATSRDGRTGDTQYF
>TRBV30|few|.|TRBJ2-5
TGTGCCTGGAGTCGAGAGACCCAGTACTTC
CAWSRETQYF
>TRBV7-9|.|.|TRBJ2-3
TGTGCCAGCAGCTTGCAATCGACAGGCACAGATACGCAGTATTTT
CASSLQSTGTDTQYF
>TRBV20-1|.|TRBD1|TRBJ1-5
TGCAGTGCTCTGGACAGGCTATATCAGCCCCAGCATTTT
CSALDRLYQPQHF
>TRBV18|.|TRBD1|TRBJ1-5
TGTGCCAGCTCACCACAGGGGGCTAAGAGCAATCAGCCCCAGCATTTT
CASSPQGAKSNQPQHF
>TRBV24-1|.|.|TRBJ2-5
TGTGCCACCAGTGATTGGCTGGCGGGGGAGACCCAGTACTTC
CATSDWLAGETQYF
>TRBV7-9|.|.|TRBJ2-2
TGTGCCAGCAGCTTACTTCGGATGAACACCGGGGAGCTGTTTTTT
CASSLLRMNTGELFF
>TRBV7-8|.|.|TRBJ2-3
TGTGCCAGCGGTGGGACCCGCACAGATACGCAGTATTTT
CASGGTRTDTQYF
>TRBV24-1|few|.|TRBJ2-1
TGTGCCACCAGTGGTGGAAGCTCCTACAATGAGCAGTTCTTC
CATSGGSSYNEQFF
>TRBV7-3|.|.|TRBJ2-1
TGTGCCAGCAGCTCATTCACAGGGTTTGAGCAGTTCTTC
CASSSFTGFEQFF
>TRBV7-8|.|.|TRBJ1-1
TGTGCCAGCAGCCACGGTGACAAGCGGGGTCTGAACACTGAAGCTTTCTTT
CASSHGDKRGLNTEAFF
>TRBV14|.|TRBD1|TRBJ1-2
TGTGCCAGCAGCCAAACAGGGGAAGTGGGCGGCTACACCTTC
CASSQTGEVGGYTF
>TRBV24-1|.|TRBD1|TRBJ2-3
TGTGCCACCGGTGGGACAGGGAGGACAGATACGCAGTATTTT
CATGGTGRTDTQYF
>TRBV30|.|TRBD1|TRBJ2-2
TGTGCCTGGAGTGGAGGGGGCGGCACCGGGGAGCTGTTTTTT
CAWSGGGGTGELFF
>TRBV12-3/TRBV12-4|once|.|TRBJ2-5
TGTGCCAGCAGTTCCCCTGTTGAGACCCAGTACTTC
CASSSPVETQYF
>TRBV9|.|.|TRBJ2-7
TGTGCCAGCAGCGTAGGGGACACGTTCGTCTACGAGCAGTACTTC
CASSVGDTFVYEQYF
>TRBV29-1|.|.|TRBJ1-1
TGCAGCGCCGGAGGGGGTAGCACTGAAGCTTTCTTT
CSAGGGSTEAFF
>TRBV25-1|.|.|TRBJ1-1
TGTGCCAGCAGTGCTCGTTGGGTCACTGAAGCTTTCTTT
CASSARWVTEAFF
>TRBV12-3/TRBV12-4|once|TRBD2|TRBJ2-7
TGTGCCAGCAGCTGGGGATTGGCTAGCGGGAGGAACGAGCAGTACTTC
CASSWGLASGRNEQYF
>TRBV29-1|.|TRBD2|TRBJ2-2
TGCAGCGTTGAACTCCGGGGACTAGCGAACACCGGGGAGCTGTTTTTT
CSVELRGLANTGELFF
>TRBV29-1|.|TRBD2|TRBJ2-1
TGCAGCGTCGCTCTAGCGGGAGGGGTCAATGAGCAGTTCTTC
CSVALAGGVNEQFF
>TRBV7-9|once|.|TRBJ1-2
TGTGCCAGCAGCTTAGCCCCGATGGGCAGGACAAACTATGGCTACACCTTC
CASSLAPMGRTNYGYTF
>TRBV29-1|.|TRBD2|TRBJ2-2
TGCAGCGTCCACTTAGGACTAGCGGGAACGACCGGGGAGCTGTTTTTT
CSVHLGLAGTTGELFF
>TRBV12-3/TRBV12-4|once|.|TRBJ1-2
TGTGCCAGCAGTTCAGGGAGCGGCTACACCTTC
CASSSGSGYTF
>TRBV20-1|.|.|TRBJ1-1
TGCAGTGCTTACATACACATGAACACTGAAGCTTTCTTT
CSAYIHMNTEAFF
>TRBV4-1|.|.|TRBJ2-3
TGCGCCAGCAGCCAACAGGGGCCTCCCACAGATACGCAGTATTTT
CASSQQGPPTDTQYF
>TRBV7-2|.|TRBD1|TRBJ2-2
TGTGCCAGCAGCCCTGGACAGGCCATACCCGGGGAGCTGTTTTTT
CASSPGQAIPGELFF
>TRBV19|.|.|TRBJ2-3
TGTGCCAGTAAGCGAGCGGACCTGATGGATACGCAGTATTTT
CASKRADLMDTQYF